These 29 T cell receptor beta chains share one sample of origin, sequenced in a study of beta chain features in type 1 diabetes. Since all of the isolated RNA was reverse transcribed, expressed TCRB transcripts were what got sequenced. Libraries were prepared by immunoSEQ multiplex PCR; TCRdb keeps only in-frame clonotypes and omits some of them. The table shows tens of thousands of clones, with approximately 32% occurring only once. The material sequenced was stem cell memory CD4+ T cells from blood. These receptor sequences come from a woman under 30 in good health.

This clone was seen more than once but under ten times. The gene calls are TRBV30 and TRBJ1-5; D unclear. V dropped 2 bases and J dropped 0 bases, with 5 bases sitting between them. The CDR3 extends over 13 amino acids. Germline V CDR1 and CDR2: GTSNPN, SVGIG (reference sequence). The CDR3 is CAWSPYSNQPQHF. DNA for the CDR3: TGTGCCTGGAGTCCCTATAGCAATCAGCCCCAGCATTTT. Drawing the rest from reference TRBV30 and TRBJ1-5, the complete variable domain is SQTIHQWPATLVQPVGSPLSLECTVEGTSNPNLYWYRQAAGRGLQLLFYSVGIGQISSEVPQNLSASRPQDRQFILSSKKLLLSDSGFYLCAWSPYSNQPQHFGDGTRLSIL.

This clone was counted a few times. CDR3: CASGGAGSTDTQYF. CDR3 bases: TGTGCCAGCGGAGGGGCGGGGAGCACAGATACGCAGTATTTT. This rearrangement joins TRBV18 to TRBJ2-3; D might be TRBD2 (6 bases). The CDR3 is 14 amino acids. V shed 8 bases and J shed 0 bases, with 12 bases lying between them. CDR1 and CDR2 from the germline V gene are KGHSH and LQKENI.

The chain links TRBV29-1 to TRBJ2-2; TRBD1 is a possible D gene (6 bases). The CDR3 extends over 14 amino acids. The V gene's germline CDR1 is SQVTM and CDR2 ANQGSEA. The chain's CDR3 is CSVERDISTGELFF. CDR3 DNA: TGCAGTGTAGAGAGGGACATTAGTACCGGGGAGCTGTTTTTT.

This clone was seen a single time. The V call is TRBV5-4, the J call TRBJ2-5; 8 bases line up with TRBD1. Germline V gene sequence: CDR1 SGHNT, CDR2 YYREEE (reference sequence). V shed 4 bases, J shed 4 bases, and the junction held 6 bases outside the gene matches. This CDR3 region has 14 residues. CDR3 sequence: CASSPGGGGETQYF. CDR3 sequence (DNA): TGTGCCAGCAGCCCAGGGGGCGGAGGAGAGACCCAGTACTTC. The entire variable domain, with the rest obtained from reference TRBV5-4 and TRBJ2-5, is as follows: ETGVTQSPTHLIKTRGQQVTLRCSSQSGHNTVSWYQQALGQGPQFIFQYYREEENGRGNFPPRFSGLQFPNYSSELNVNALELDDSALYLCASSPGGGGETQYFGPGTRLLVL.

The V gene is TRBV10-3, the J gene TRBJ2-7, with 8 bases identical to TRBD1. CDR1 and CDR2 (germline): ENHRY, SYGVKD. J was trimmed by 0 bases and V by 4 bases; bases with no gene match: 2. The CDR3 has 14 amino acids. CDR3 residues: CAISGQGYSYEQYF. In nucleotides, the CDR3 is TGTGCCATCAGTGGACAGGGGTACTCCTACGAGCAGTACTTC.

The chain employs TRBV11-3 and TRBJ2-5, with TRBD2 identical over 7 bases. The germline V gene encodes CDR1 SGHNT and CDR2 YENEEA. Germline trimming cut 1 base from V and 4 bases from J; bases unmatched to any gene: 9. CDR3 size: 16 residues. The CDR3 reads CASSLAPATSRETQYF. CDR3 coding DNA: TGTGCCAGCAGCTTAGCACCGGCGACTAGCAGAGAGACCCAGTACTTC.

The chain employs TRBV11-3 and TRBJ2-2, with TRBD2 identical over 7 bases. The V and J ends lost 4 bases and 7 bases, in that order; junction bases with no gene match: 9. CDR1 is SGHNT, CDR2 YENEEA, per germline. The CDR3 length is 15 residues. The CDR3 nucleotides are TGTGCCAGCAGCTCCCTGGGGGGGATGAACGGGGAGCTGTTTTTT. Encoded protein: CASSSLGGMNGELFF.

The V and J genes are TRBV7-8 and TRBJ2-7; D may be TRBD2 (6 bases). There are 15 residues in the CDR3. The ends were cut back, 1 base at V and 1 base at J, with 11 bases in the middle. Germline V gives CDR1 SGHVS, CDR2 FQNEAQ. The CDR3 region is CASSLGTGGSYEQYF. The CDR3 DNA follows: TGTGCCAGCAGCTTAGGGACTGGGGGGTCCTACGAGCAGTACTTC. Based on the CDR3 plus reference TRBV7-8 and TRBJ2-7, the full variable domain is GAGVSQSPRYKVAKRGQDVALRCDPISGHVSLFWYQQALGQGPEFLTYFQNEAQLDKSGLPSDRFFAERPEGSVSTLKIQRTQQEDSAVYLCASSLGTGGSYEQYFGPGTRLTVT.

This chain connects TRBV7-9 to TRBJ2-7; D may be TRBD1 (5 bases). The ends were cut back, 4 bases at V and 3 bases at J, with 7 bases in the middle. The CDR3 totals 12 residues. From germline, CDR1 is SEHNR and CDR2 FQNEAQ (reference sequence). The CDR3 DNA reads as TGTGCCAGCAGCTCTACAGGCTACGAGCAGTACTTC. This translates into CASSSTGYEQYF.

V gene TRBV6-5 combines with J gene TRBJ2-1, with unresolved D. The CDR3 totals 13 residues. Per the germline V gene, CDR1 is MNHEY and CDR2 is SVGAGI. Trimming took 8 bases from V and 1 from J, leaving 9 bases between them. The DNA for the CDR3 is TGTGCCAGCGAAGCTACGTCCTACAATGAGCAGTTCTTC. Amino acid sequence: CASEATSYNEQFF.

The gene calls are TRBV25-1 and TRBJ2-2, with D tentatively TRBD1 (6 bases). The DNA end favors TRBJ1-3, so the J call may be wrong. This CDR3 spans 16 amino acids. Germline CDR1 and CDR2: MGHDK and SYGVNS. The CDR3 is CASSEYGQGNVNTIYF. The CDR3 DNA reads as TGTGCCAGCAGTGAATATGGGCAGGGGAATGTGAACACCATATATTTT.

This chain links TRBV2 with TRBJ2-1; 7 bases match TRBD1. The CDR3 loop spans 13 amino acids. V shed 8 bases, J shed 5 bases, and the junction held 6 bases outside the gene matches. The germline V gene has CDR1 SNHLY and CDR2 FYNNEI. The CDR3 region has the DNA TGTGCCAGCGTCCGGGACAGAAACAATGAGCAGTTCTTC. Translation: CASVRDRNNEQFF.

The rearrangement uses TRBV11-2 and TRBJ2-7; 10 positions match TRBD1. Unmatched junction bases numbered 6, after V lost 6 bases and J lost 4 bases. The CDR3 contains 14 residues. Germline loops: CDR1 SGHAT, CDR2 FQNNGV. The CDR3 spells CASSPGTGEYEQYF. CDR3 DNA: TGTGCCAGCAGTCCCGGGACAGGGGAGTACGAGCAGTACTTC.

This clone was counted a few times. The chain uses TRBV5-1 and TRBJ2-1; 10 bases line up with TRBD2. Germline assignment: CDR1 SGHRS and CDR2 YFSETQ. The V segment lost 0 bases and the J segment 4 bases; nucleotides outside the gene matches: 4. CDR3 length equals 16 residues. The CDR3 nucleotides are TGCGCCAGCAGCTTGGGGGCTAGCGGGGGATACAATGAGCAGTTCTTC. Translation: CASSLGASGGYNEQFF.

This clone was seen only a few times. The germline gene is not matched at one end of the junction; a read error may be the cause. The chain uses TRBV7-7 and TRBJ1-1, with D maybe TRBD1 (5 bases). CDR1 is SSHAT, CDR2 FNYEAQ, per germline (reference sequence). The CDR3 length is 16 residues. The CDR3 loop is CASSPWGDFQNTEAFF. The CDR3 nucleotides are TGTGCTAGCAGCCCTTGGGGGGACTTCCAGAACACTGAAGCTTTCTTT.

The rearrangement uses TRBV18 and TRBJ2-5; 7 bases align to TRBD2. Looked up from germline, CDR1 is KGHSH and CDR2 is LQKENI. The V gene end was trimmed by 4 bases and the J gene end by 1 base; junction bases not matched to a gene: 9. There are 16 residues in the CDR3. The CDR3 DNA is TGTGCCAGCTCACAGGTCCGCGGGGGAATCCAAGAGACCCAGTACTTC. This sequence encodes CASSQVRGGIQETQYF.

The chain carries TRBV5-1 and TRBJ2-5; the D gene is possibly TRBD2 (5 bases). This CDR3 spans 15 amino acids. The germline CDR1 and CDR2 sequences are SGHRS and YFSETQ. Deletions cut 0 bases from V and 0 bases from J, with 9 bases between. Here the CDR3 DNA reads TGCGCCAGCAGCTTGGGAGCGGCCAACCAAGAGACCCAGTACTTC. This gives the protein CASSLGAANQETQYF.

DNA for the CDR3: TGTGCTAGTGGTTCTCCCCCGAGCGGGGGGCGGGCCTACAATGAGCAGTTCTTC. As protein: CASGSPPSGGRAYNEQFF. This chain links TRBV12-5 with TRBJ2-1, with 9 bases aligning to TRBD2. Germline-derived CDR1 and CDR2 are LGHNT and FRNRAP. The CDR3 contains 18 residues. J lost 2 bases, V lost 4 bases, and 12 bases had no gene match.

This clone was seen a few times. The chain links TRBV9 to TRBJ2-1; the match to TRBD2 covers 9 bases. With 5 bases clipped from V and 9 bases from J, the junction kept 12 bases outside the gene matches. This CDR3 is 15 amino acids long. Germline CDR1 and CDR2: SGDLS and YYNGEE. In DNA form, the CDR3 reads TGTGCCAGCAGTAGCCTAGCGGGGTTAGGCGGTGAGCAGTTCTTC. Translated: CASSSLAGLGGEQFF.

CDR3 coding DNA: TGTGCCAGCAATAGGGGGGGTTCGTCAGATACGCAGTATTTT. Translated, it gives CASNRGGSSDTQYF. V usage is TRBV2 and J usage is TRBJ2-3; D perhaps matches TRBD2 (7 bases). Germline values: CDR1 SNHLY, CDR2 FYNNEI. CDR3 length: 14 amino acids. Trimming removed 7 bases from V and 4 bases from J, with 15 bases in between.

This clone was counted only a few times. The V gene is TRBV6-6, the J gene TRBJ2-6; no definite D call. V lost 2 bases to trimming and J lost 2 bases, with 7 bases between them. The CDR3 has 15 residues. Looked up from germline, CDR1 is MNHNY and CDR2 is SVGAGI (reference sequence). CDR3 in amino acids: CASSYREAGANVLTF. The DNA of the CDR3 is TGTGCCAGCAGTTACCGAGAGGCTGGGGCCAACGTCCTGACTTTC.

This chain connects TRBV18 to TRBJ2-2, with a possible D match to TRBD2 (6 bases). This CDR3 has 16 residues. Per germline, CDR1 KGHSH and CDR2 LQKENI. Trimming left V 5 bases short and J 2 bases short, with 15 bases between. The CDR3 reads CASSEVYGGNTGELFF. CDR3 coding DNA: TGTGCCAGCTCAGAAGTCTACGGGGGAAACACCGGGGAGCTGTTTTTT.

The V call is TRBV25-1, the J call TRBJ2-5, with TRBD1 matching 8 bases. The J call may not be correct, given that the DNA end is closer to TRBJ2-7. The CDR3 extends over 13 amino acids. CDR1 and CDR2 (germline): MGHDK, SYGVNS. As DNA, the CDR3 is TGTGCCAGCAGGGACAGGGCCTCCTACGAGCAGTACTTC. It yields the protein CASRDRASYEQYF.

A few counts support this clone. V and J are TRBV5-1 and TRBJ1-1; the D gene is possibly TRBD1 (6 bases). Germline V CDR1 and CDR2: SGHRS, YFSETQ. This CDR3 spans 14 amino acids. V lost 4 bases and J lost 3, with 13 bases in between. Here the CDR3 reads CASSTGTMYTEAFF. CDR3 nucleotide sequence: TGCGCCAGCAGCACAGGGACTATGTACACTGAAGCTTTCTTT.

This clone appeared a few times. In nucleotides, the CDR3 is TGTGCCAGCAGGTCCGGGACAGACTACGAGCAGTACTTC. The encoded protein is CASRSGTDYEQYF. This rearrangement joins TRBV28 to TRBJ2-7; TRBD1 aligns across 7 bases. The CDR3 extends over 13 amino acids. V gave up 6 bases and J gave up 3 bases; unmatched junction bases: 5. Germline CDR1 and CDR2: MDHEN and SYDVKM.

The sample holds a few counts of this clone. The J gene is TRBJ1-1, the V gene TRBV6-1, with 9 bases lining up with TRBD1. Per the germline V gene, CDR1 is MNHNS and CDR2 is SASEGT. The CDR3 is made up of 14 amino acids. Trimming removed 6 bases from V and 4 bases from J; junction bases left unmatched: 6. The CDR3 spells CASSTGTGTTEAFF. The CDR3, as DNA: TGTGCCAGCAGCACCGGGACAGGGACCACTGAAGCTTTCTTT.

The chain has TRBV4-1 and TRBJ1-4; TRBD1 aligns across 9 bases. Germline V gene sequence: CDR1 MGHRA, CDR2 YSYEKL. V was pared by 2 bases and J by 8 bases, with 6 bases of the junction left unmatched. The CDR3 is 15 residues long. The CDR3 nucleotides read TGCGCCAGCAGCCAACTGACAGGGGGTGGGGAAAAACTGTTTTTT. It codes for CASSQLTGGGEKLFF.

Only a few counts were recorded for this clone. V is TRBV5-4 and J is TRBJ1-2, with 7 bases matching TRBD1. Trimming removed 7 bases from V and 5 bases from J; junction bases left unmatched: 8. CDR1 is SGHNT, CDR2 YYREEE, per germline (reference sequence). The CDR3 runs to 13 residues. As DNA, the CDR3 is TGTGCCAGCGAGACAGGGCCCGGATATGGCTACACCTTC. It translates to CASETGPGYGYTF.

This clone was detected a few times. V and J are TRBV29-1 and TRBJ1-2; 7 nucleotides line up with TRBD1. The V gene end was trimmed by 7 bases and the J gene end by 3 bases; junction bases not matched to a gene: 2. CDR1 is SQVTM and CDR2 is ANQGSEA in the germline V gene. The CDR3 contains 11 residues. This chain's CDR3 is CSAGTDYGYTF. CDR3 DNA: TGCAGCGCTGGGACAGACTATGGCTACACCTTC.